The source of this T cell receptor (beta chain) is a study of cytomegalovirus exposure and HLA in healthy donors. Study as a whole: Around 200 million T cells yielded approximately 100 million unique TCR beta sequences, as an earlier analysis found. Researchers found that approximately 80% of 398 genotyped donors fell within the Caucasian-associated ancestry cluster.

The PCR used 60 Vbeta and 13 Jbeta primers. The assay was immunoSEQ multiplex PCR, and TCRdb's table has in-frame clones only and misses some. This table has over 200,000 clones, approximately 80% appearing once. As for this clone: Its antigen remains unidentified.

Per germline, CDR1 SGHTA and CDR2 FQGNSA. This CDR3 spans 17 amino acids. Trimming cost V 3 bases and J 3 bases, with 18 bases left between them. Nominally healthy donors provided the samples, though records likely missed some immune exposures. Study observations and caveats: Reports showed the classifier diagnosing cytomegalovirus status with high specificity and sensitivity.

The receptor comes from a woman in her thirties or forties in good health and CMV-seronegative. The sequencing sample was made of PBMCs. The chain couples TRBV7-2 to TRBJ1-5; weak D call: TRBD1 (6 bases). The CDR3 coding sequence is TGTGCCAGCAGCTTGGATGGGGGACACCCTACCAATCAGCCCCAGCATTTT. This gives the protein CASSLDGGHPTNQPQHF.